One TCR beta chain is described in this entry. Sequencing used immunoSEQ multiplex PCR; TCRdb keeps in-frame clones, though not all of them. The repertoire holds a few hundred thousand clones, more than 70% seen once, with 6% to 7.5% in the top ten. Germline V lookup: CDR1 KGHSH, CDR2 LQKENI. This CDR3 is built from 15 residues. V lost 2 bases and J lost 2, with 12 bases in between. This sample was taken from a study of blood T cell repertoires in COVID-19. Specimen: PBMCs or T cells enriched from blood (not recorded which). The chain is built from TRBV18 and TRBJ1-1, with D maybe TRBD1 (6 bases). The TCR sequence derives from a woman aged 40 to 49 with acute COVID-19. CDR3 loop: CASSPNTGSNTEAFF. The CDR3 DNA reads TGTGCCAGCTCACCAAATACAGGGTCCAACACTGAAGCTTTCTTT.